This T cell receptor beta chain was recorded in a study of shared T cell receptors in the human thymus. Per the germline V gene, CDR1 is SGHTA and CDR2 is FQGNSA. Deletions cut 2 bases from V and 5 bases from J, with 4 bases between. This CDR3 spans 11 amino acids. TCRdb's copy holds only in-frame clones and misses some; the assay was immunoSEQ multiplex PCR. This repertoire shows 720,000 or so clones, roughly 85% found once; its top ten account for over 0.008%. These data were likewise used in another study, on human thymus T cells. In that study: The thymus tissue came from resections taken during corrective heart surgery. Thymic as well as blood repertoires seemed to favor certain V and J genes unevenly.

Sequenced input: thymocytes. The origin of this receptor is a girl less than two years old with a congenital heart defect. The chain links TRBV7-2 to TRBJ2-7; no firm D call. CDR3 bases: TGTGCCAGCAGCTTAACAAACGAGCAGTACTTC. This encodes CASSLTNEQYF.